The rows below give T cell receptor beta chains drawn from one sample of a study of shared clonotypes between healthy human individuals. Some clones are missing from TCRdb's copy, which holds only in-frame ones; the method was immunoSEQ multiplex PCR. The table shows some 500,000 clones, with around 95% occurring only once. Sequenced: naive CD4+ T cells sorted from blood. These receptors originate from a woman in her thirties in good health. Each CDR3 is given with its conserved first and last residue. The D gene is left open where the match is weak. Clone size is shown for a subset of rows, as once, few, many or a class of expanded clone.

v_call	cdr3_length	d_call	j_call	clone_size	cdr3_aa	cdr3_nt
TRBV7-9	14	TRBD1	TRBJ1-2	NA	CASSLAQGAYGYTF	TGTGCCAGCAGCTTAGCGCAGGGGGCGTATGGCTACACCTTC
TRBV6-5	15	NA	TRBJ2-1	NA	CASSFQGNPDNEQFF	TGTGCCAGCAGTTTTCAGGGTAATCCTGACAATGAGCAGTTCTTC
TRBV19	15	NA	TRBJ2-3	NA	CASSDRRDFTDTQYF	TGTGCCAGTAGTGATCGCAGGGACTTCACAGATACGCAGTATTTT
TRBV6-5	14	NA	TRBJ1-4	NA	CASSYIQGSEKLFF	TGTGCCAGCAGTTATATACAGGGAAGTGAAAAACTGTTTTTT
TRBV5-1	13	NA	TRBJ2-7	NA	CASSFAQGYEQYF	TGCGCCAGCAGCTTCGCACAGGGCTACGAGCAGTACTTC
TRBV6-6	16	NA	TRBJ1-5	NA	CASTRGTQYSNQPQHF	TGTGCCAGCACCCGGGGGACACAGTATAGCAATCAGCCCCAGCATTTT
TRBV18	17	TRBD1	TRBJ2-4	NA	CASSPLGTGIAKNIQYF	TGTGCCAGCTCACCACTAGGGACAGGCATAGCCAAAAACATTCAGTACTTC
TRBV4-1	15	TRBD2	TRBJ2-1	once	CASSRIGLAYNEQFF	TGCGCCAGCAGCCGAATTGGACTAGCATACAATGAGCAGTTCTTC
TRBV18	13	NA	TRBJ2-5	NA	CASSSGQGETQYF	TGTGCCAGCTCTTCAGGGCAGGGAGAGACCCAGTACTTC
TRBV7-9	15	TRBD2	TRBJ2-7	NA	CASSLVDLASGILRF	TGTGCCAGCAGCTTAGTTGACCTGGCTAGCGGGATCCTTCGCTTC
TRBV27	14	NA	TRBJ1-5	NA	CASRQDGTNQPQHF	TGTGCCAGCAGACAGGACGGTACCAATCAGCCCCAGCATTTT
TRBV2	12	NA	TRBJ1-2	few	CASSVVGYGYTF	TGTGCCAGCAGTGTAGTCGGGTATGGCTACACCTTC
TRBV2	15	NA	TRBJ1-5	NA	CASSDRSRSNQPQHF	TGTGCCAGCAGTGACCGGAGCCGTAGCAATCAGCCCCAGCATTTT
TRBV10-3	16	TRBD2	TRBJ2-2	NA	CAISNGLAGVGGELFF	TGTGCCATCAGTAATGGACTAGCGGGAGTGGGCGGGGAGCTGTTTTTT
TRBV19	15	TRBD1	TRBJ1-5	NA	CASTERGQGNQPQHF	TGTGCCAGTACCGAGAGGGGACAGGGCAATCAGCCCCAGCATTTT
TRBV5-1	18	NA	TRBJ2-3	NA	CASSLASSQGGGTDTQYF	TGCGCCAGCAGCTTGGCCTCATCACAGGGAGGTGGCACAGATACGCAGTATTTT
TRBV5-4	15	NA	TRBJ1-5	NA	CASSLGGGRNQPQHF	TGTGCCAGCAGCTTGGGGGGCGGGCGCAATCAGCCCCAGCATTTT
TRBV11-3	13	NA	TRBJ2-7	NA	CASSLVGTYEQYF	TGTGCCAGCAGCTTAGTTGGAACCTACGAGCAGTACTTC
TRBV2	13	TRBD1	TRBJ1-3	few	CATRQGEGNTIYF	TGTGCCACCCGACAGGGTGAAGGAAACACCATATATTTT
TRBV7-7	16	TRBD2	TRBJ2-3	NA	CASSLGLAGATDTQYF	TGTGCCAGCAGCCTGGGACTAGCGGGAGCAACAGATACGCAGTATTTT
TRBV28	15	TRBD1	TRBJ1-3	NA	CASSPSGQGGNTIYF	TGTGCCAGCAGTCCCAGCGGACAGGGCGGAAACACCATATATTTT
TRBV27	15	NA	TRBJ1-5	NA	CASRPGGAGNQPQHF	TGTGCCAGCAGACCGGGGGGCGCCGGCAATCAGCCCCAGCATTTT
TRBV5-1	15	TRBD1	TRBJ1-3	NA	CASSFGQGHGNTIYF	TGCGCCAGCAGCTTCGGACAGGGTCACGGAAACACCATATATTTT
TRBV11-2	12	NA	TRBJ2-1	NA	CASSLYYNEQFF	TGTGCCAGCAGCTTATATTACAATGAGCAGTTCTTC
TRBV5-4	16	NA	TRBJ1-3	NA	CASSPGDTNSGNTIYF	TGTGCCAGCAGTCCAGGGGACACTAACTCTGGAAACACCATATATTTT
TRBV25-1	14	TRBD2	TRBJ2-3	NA	CASGREGPEDTQYF	TGTGCCAGCGGGCGGGAGGGCCCTGAAGATACGCAGTATTTT
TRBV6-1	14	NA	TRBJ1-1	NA	CASSDGIGNTEAFF	TGTGCCAGCAGTGATGGGATTGGAAACACTGAAGCTTTCTTT
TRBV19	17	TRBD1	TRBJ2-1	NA	CASRGSGQGGSYNEQFF	TGTGCCAGTAGAGGCTCCGGACAGGGGGGATCCTACAATGAGCAGTTCTTC
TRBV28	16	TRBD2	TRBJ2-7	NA	CASSLYGGGRAYEQYF	TGTGCCAGCAGTTTATACGGAGGCGGGAGGGCCTACGAGCAGTACTTC
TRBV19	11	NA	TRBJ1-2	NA	CASSWVYGYTF	TGTGCCAGTAGCTGGGTTTATGGCTACACCTTC
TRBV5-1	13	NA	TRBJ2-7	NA	CASSLVSSYEQYF	TGCGCCAGCAGCTTGGTTAGCTCCTACGAGCAGTACTTC
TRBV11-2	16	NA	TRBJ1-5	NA	CASSPTTAYSNQPQHF	TGTGCCAGCAGCCCGACTACAGCATACAGCAATCAGCCCCAGCATTTT
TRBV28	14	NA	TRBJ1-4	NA	CASTNLTPLEKLFF	TGTGCCAGCACCAACCTAACACCCCTTGAAAAACTGTTTTTT
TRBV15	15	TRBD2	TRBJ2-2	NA	CATSPGGTLSGELFF	TGTGCCACCAGCCCCGGGGGGACTCTTTCCGGGGAGCTGTTTTTT
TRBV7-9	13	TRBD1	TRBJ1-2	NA	CASSQGQGRGYTF	TGTGCCAGCAGCCAAGGACAGGGTCGAGGCTACACCTTC